This TCR beta chain was captured by sequencing in a study of identifying expanded T cells in peripheral blood. Study outcomes and limitations: Technical replicates showed about 1.1 changed clones; approximately 2 weeks about 16; four weeks 19. Across healthy donors, higher total template counts meant significantly greater approximately 2-week count variance.

In regard to this clone: What it binds is unknown.

During the collection period, no donor immune events like infections were recorded. The assay was immunoSEQ multiplex PCR, and TCRdb's table has in-frame clones only and misses some. The data hold about 91,000 clones, with approximately 88% observed a single time. The specimen was blood. This sequence was found in a person between 18 and 69 years old in good health.

Here the CDR3 reads CAISVGGGGTDTQYF. CDR3 sequence (DNA): TGTGCCATCAGTGTCGGAGGAGGGGGGACAGATACGCAGTATTTT. The rearrangement links TRBV10-3 to TRBJ2-3; the D call may be TRBD1 or TRBD2 (6 bases each). Germline V gene lookup returns CDR1 ENHRY and CDR2 SYGVKD. The CDR3 is made up of 15 amino acids. V was shortened by 4 bases and J by 3 bases, with 14 bases between the two germline ends.